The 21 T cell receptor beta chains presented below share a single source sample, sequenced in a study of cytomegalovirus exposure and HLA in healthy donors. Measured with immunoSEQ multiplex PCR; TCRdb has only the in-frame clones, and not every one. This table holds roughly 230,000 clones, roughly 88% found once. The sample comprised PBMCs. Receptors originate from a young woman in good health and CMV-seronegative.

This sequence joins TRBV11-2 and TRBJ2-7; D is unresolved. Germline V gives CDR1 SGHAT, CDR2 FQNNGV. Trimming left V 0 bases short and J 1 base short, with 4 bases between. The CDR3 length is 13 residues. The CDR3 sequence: CASSLEVSYEQYF. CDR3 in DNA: TGTGCCAGCAGCTTAGAGGTGTCCTACGAGCAGTACTTC.

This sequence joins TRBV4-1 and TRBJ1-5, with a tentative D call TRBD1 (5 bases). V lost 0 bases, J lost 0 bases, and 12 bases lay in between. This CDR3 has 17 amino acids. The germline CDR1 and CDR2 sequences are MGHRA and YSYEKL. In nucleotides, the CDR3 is TGCGCCAGCAGCCAAGATCGGGCAGGGTATAGCAATCAGCCCCAGCATTTT. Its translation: CASSQDRAGYSNQPQHF.

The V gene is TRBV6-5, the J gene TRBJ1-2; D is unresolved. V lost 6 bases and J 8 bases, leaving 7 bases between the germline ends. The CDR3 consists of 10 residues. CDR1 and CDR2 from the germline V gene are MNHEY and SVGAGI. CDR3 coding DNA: TGTGCCAGCAGGCAGTTAGGCTACACCTTC. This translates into CASRQLGYTF.

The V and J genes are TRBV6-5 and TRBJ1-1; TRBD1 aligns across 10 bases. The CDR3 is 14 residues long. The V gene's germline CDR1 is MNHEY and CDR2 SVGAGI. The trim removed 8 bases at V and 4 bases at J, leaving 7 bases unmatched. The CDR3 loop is CASVSGTGVTEAFF. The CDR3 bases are TGTGCCAGCGTCTCTGGGACAGGGGTCACTGAAGCTTTCTTT.

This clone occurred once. The CDR3 spells CASSQVGRATEAFF. The DNA for the CDR3 is TGCGCCAGCAGCCAAGTTGGCAGGGCCACTGAAGCTTTCTTT. This rearrangement joins TRBV4-3 to TRBJ1-1, with a tentative D call TRBD1 (5 bases). The CDR3 length is 14 residues. The V end lost 1 base, the J end lost 4 bases, and 10 bases lay between the germline ends. Per germline, CDR1 LGHNA and CDR2 YSLEER.

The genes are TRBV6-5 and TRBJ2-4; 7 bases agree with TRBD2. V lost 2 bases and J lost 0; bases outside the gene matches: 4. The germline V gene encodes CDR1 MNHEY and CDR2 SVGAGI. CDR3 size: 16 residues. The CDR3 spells CASSYGLAVAKNIQYF. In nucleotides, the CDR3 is TGTGCCAGCAGTTACGGGCTAGCGGTAGCCAAAAACATTCAGTACTTC.

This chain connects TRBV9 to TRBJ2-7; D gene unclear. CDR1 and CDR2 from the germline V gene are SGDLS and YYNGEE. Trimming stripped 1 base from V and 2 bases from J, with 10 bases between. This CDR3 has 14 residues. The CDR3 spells CASSVQVFPYEQYF. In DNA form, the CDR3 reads TGTGCCAGCAGCGTACAGGTGTTCCCCTACGAGCAGTACTTC.

The CDR3 bases are TGCAGTTGGGGGAGGTTTGATGAGCAGTTCTTC. This codes for CSWGRFDEQFF. This chain connects TRBV29-1 to TRBJ2-1; a weak D match, TRBD2 (6 bases). The CDR3 has 11 amino acids. The germline gives CDR1 SQVTM, CDR2 ANQGSEA.

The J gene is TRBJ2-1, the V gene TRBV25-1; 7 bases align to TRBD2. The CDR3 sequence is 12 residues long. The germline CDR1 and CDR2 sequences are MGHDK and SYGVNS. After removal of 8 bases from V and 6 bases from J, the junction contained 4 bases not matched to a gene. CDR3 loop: CASARLANEQFF. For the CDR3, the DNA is TGTGCCAGCGCCCGACTAGCCAATGAGCAGTTCTTC.

Written as DNA, the CDR3 is TGTGCCAGCAGTGGTAGGGGGCGGTTTTGGGAACTGTTTTTT. This encodes CASSGRGRFWELFF. This chain joins TRBV6-6 and TRBJ1-4; the match to TRBD1 covers 7 bases. The CDR3 runs 14 residues. Unmatched junction bases numbered 12, after V lost 5 bases and J lost 12 bases. CDR1 MNHNY and CDR2 SVGAGI come from the germline V gene (reference sequence).

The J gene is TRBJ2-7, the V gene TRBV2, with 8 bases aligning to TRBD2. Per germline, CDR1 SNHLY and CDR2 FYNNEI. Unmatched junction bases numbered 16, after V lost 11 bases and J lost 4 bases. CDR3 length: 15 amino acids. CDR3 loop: CAFNPTGLEEYEQYF. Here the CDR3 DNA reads TGTGCCTTCAACCCCACGGGACTAGAAGAATACGAGCAGTACTTC.

This CDR3 is CASSSRAKYEQYF. CDR3 DNA: TGTGCCAGCAGCTCCCGGGCTAAGTACGAGCAGTACTTC. The rearrangement joins TRBV11-2 to TRBJ2-7; D not certain. CDR1 and CDR2 (germline): SGHAT, FQNNGV. V was clipped by 4 bases and J by 4 bases, with 11 bases between them. The CDR3 extends over 13 amino acids.

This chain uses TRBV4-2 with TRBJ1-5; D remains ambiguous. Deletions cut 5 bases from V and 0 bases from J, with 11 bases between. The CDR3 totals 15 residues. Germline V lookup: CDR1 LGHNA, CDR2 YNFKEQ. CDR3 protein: CASSEGGYSNQPQHF. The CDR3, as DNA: TGTGCCAGCAGCGAGGGCGGGTATAGCAATCAGCCCCAGCATTTT.

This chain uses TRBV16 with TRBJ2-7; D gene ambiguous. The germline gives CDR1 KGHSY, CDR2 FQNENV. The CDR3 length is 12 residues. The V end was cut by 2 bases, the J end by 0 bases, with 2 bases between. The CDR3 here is CASSQDSYEQYF. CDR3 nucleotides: TGTGCCAGCAGCCAAGACTCCTACGAGCAGTACTTC.

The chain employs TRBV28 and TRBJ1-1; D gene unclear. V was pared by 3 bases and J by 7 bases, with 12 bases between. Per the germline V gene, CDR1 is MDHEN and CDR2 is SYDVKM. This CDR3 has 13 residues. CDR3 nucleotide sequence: TGTGCCAGCAGTTTGTGGTCGGCAGGTGAAGCTTTCTTT. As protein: CASSLWSAGEAFF.

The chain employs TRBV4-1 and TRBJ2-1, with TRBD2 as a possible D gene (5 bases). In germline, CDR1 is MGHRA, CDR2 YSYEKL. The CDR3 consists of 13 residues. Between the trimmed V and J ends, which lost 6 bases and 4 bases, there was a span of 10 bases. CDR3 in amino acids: CASSEDLYNEQFF. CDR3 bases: TGCGCCAGCAGTGAGGACTTGTACAATGAGCAGTTCTTC.

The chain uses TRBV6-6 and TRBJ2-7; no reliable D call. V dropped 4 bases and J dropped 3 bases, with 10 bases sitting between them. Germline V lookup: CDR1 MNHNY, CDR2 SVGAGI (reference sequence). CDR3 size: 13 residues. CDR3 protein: CASSSETYYEQYF. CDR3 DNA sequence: TGTGCCAGCAGTTCGGAAACCTACTACGAGCAGTACTTC.

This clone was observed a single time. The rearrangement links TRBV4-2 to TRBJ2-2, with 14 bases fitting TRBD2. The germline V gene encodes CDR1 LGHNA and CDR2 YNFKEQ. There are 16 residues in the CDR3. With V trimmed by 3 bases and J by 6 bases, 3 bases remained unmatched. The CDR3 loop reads CASSQPGLAGAGELFF. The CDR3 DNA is TGTGCCAGCAGCCAGCCGGGACTAGCGGGAGCCGGGGAGCTGTTTTTT.

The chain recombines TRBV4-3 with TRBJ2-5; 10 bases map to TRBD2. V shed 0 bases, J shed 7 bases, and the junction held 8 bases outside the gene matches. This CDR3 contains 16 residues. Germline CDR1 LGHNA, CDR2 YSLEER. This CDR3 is CASSQEEREGLGTQYF. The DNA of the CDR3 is TGCGCCAGCAGCCAAGAGGAGCGGGAGGGCCTCGGGACCCAGTACTTC.

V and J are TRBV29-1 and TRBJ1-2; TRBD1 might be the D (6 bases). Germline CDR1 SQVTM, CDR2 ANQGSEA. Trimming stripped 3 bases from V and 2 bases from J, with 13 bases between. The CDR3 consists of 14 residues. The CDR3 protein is CSVEYGGGNYGYTF. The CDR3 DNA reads TGCAGCGTTGAGTACGGGGGCGGGAACTATGGCTACACCTTC.

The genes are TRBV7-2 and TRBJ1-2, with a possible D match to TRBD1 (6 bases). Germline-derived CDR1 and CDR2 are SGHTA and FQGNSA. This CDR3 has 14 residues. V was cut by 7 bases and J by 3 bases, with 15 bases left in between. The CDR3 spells CASTLPWTDYGYTF. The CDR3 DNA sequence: TGTGCCAGCACCTTGCCCTGGACAGACTATGGCTACACCTTC.